This T cell receptor beta chain is drawn from a study of cytomegalovirus exposure and HLA in healthy donors. Of note for this clone: The antigen is undetermined.

Germline loops: CDR1 SGHRS, CDR2 YFSETQ. The CDR3 extends over 15 amino acids. Trimming at V came to 3 bases and at J to 2 bases, leaving 7 bases not matched to a gene. Points from the study as a whole: V- and J-gene trimming in TCR beta was tied to a missense DCLRE1C variant by an analysis performed later. TCR beta V segments were, for the most part, productive about 87% or about 30% of the time in an earlier analysis.

PCR was performed using 60 Vbeta and 13 Jbeta primers. As handled by the study authors: Unique TCR beta chains numbered approximately 80 million in a later analysis, with 10 million to 14 million shared. Profiling relied on immunoSEQ multiplex PCR, and the TCRdb table lists in-frame clones only, not all of them. V and J calls and clone size are copied from that table; D and trimming were computed from the DNA. The sample consists of roughly 160,000 clones, approximately 84% of them appearing once. Samples came from healthy bone marrow donors. The origin of this receptor is a man aged 25-45 years in good health and CMV-seropositive. This chain connects TRBV5-1 to TRBJ1-2; 7 bases map to TRBD1. The sequenced material came from PBMCs. CDR3 loop: CASSSHPTGNYGYTF. The CDR3 coding sequence is TGCGCCAGCAGCTCCCACCCGACAGGGAACTATGGCTACACCTTC. The full variable domain, with the rest looked up from reference TRBV5-1 and TRBJ1-2, is KAGVTQTPRYLIKTRGQQVTLSCSPISGHRSVSWYQQTPGQGLQFLFEYFSETQRNKGNFPGRFSGRQFSNSRSEMNVSTLELGDSALYLCASSSHPTGNYGYTFGSGTRLTVV.